Below, one T cell receptor (beta chain) is given with its context. Antigen unknown. These data are taken from a study of cytomegalovirus exposure and HLA in healthy donors. Whole-study findings and limits: The authors enumerated some 160 TCR beta chains as linked to cytomegalovirus.

Assay: immunoSEQ multiplex PCR; the TCRdb copy retains only in-frame clones and omits some. The sample yields some 250,000 clones, around 90% seen once. This CDR3 spans 15 amino acids. With V trimmed by 3 bases and J by 3 bases, 3 bases remained unmatched. The germline CDR1 and CDR2 sequences are MNHEY and SMNVEV (reference sequence). The donors were part of the validation cohort of roughly 110 subjects. That cohort was separate from the first cohort, which comprised several hundred subjects. The chain has TRBV27 and TRBJ2-3, with 10 bases identical to TRBD2. The material sequenced was PBMCs. The origin of this receptor is a young woman in good health and CMV-seronegative. For the CDR3, the DNA is TGTGCCAGCAGTTTCCAGACTAGCGGGACAGATACGCAGTATTTT. It yields the protein CASSFQTSGTDTQYF.